This T cell receptor (beta chain) was captured by sequencing in a study of blood T cells in healthy people across ages. Ranging in age from about 6 to 95, the donors were healthy Caucasian individuals from Russia. Per the germline V gene, CDR1 is DFQATT and CDR2 is SNEGSKA (reference sequence). Between the trimmed V and J ends, which lost 6 bases and 5 bases, there was a span of 17 bases. This CDR3 is 13 amino acids long. This clonotype has only a few counts. Its antigen is as yet unknown. For the second PCR, which ran for roughly 6 to 11 cycles, a sample-barcoded 5' primer and a J-beta primer mix were used. Each cDNA was tagged by a template-switch adaptor containing 12 random nucleotides. From each sample, at least 3 million paired-end reads containing CDR3 were obtained. Using its own MiXCR run on the 5' RACE reads, TCRdb lists one record per CDR3 protein. The sample contains about 1,500,000 distinct CDR3 sequences, over 25% of which appear only once.

General study findings and limits: Older age coincided with a roughly linear decline in TCR beta diversity per million T cells.

Sequences were obtained from blood. The V and J genes are TRBV20-1 and TRBJ2-7; tentatively, D is TRBD1 (5 bases). The clonotype was recovered from a woman in her twenties or thirties in good health. CDR3 in amino acids: CSAPGRESDEQYF. The CDR3 DNA follows: TGCAGTGCCCCCGGCAGGGAAAGCGACGAGCAGTACTTC.